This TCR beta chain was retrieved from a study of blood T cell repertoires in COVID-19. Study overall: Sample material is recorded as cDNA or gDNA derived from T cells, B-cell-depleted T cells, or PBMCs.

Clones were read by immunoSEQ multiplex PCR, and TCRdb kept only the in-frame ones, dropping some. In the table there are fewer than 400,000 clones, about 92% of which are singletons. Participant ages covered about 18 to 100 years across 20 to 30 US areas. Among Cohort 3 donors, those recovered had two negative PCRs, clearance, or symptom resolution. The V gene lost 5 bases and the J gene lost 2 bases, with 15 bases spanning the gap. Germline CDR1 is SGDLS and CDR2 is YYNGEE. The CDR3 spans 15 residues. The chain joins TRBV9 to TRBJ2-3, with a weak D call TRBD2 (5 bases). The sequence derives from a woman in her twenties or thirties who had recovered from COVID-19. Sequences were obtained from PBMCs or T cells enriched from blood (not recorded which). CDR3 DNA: TGTGCCAGCAGTGCGCTAGCAGAACACACAGATACGCAGTATTTT. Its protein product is CASSALAEHTDTQYF. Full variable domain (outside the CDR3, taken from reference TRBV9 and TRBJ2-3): DSGVTQTPKHLITATGQRVTLRCSPRSGDLSVYWYQQSLDQGLQFLIQYYNGEERAKGNILERFSAQQFPDLHSELNLSSLELGDSALYFCASSALAEHTDTQYFGPGTRLTVL.